The clone carrying this T cell receptor beta chain was observed a single time. Its antigen is not known. This sample is drawn from a study of cytomegalovirus exposure and HLA in healthy donors. Study summary: The 95 to 150 validation repertoires were produced on the same platform as the roughly 720 repertoires of the first cohort. This was reported in a later analysis. Regarding the study as a whole: Rarity held for most TCR sequences, but there were some public TCRs that occurred in many donors. Cytomegalovirus-associated status was assigned to 150 to 200 TCR beta chains. In vitro testing confirmed three CMV-associated chains as specific for CMV antigens.

The repertoire was sequenced with immunoSEQ multiplex PCR; TCRdb's copy has only in-frame clones and lacks some. The sample comprises roughly 230,000 clones, roughly 91% of which are singletons, and 3.1% rests with the top ten. This clonotype was obtained from a woman younger than 45 in good health and CMV-seronegative. What was sequenced was PBMCs.

The CDR3 here is CASSPLSNTGELFF. The DNA of the CDR3 is TGTGCCAGCTCACCACTATCGAACACCGGGGAGCTGTTTTTT. The chain is built from TRBV18 and TRBJ2-2; D not resolved. This CDR3 spans 14 amino acids. V was pared by 1 base and J by 0 bases, with 3 bases between. CDR1 and CDR2 (germline): KGHSH, LQKENI.